This TCR beta chain was sequenced for a study of graft-versus-host responses after intestinal transplantation. For the study at large: Multivisceral, liver-intestinal, or isolated intestinal transplants were given to recipients. All recipients got anti-thymocyte globulin induction, then tacrolimus and steroids for about three years.

The germline V and J ends were trimmed by 0 bases and 0 bases, with 15 bases remaining between them. Germline V gives CDR1 LGHNA, CDR2 YSLEER. This CDR3 comprises 17 residues. Comment on this clone: As yet, its antigen is unknown.

The assay was immunoSEQ multiplex PCR, and TCRdb's table has in-frame clones only and misses some. The sample shows some 64,000 clones, 90% of them seen only once. Study outcomes and limitations: Recipient marrow showed GvH clones, some seen first in ileum or blood. Levels of circulating GvH clones at their peak were associated with early post-transplant HvG declines.

The sample consisted of unstimulated CD8+ T cells sorted from spleen or lymph node cells, taken before transplant. This chain uses TRBV4-3 with TRBJ2-7; D is ambiguous. This TCR was sampled from a human donor who was the organ donor for an intestinal transplant. For the CDR3, the DNA is TGCGCCAGCAGCCAAGAGAACGCAAAGTCACTCTCCTACGAGCAGTACTTC. Protein sequence: CASSQENAKSLSYEQYF.